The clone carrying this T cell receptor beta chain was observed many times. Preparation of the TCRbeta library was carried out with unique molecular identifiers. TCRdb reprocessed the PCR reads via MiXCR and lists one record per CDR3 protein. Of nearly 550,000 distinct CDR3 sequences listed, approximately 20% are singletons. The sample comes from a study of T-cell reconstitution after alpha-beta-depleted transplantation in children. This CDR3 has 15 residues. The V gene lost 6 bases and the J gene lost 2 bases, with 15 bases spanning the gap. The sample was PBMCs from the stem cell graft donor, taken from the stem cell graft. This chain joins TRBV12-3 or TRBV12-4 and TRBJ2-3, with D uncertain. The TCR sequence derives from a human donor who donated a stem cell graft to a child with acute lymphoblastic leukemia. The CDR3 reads CASRGSQMYTDTQYF. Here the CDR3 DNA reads TGTGCCAGCAGGGGCAGCCAGATGTACACAGATACGCAGTATTTT.